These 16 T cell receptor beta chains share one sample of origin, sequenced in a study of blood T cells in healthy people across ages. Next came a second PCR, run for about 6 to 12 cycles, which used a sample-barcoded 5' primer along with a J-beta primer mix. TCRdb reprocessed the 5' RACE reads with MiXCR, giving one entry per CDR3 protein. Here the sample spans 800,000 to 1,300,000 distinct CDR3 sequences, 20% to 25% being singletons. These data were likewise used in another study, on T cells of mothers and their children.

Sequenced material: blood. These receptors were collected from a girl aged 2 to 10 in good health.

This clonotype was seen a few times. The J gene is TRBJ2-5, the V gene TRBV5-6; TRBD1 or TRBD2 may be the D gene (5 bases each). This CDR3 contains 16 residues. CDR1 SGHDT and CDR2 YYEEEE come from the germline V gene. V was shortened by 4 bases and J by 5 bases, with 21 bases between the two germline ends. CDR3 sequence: CASSPTAEGPRETQYF. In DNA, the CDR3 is TGTGCCAGCAGCCCAACCGCTGAGGGGCCACGGGAGACCCAGTACTTC.

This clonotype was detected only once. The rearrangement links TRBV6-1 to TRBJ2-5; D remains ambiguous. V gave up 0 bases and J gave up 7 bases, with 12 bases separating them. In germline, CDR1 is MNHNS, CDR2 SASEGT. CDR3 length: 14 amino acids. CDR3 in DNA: TGTGCCAGCAGTGAAGCACCCAGTTGGGGGACCCAGTACTTC. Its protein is CASSEAPSWGTQYF.

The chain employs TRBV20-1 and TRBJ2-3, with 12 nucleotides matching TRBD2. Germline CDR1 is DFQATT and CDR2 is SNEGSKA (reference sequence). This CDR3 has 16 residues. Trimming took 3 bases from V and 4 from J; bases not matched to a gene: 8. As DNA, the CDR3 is TGCAGTGCTAGTCCCCTACTAGCGGGGGGCCCAGATACGCAGTATTTT. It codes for CSASPLLAGGPDTQYF.

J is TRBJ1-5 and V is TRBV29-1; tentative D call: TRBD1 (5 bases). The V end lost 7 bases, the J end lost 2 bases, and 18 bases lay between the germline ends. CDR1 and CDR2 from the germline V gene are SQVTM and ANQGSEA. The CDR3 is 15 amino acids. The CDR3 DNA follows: TGCAGCGCCCTATTGGGACTCGGAGGCAATCAGCCCCAGCATTTT. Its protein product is CSALLGLGGNQPQHF.

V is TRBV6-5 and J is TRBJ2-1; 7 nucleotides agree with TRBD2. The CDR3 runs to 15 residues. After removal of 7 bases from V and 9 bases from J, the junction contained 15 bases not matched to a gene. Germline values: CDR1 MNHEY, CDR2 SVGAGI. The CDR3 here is CASTKTRDYLVEQFF. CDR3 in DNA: TGTGCCAGCACCAAAACCCGGGACTATTTAGTTGAGCAGTTCTTC.

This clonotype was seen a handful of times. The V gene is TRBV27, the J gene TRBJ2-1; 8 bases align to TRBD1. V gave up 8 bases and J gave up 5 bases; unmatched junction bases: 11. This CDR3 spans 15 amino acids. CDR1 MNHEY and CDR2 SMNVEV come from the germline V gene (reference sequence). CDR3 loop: CASGNRDRPNNEQFF. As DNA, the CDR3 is TGTGCCAGCGGGAACCGGGACAGGCCCAACAATGAGCAGTTCTTC.

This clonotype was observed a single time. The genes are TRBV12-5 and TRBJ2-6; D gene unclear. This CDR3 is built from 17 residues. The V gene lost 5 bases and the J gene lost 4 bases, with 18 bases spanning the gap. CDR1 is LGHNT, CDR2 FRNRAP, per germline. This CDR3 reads CASGRGPTSTGANVLTF. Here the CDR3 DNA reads TGTGCTAGTGGTAGAGGACCGACCTCTACGGGGGCCAACGTCCTGACTTTC.

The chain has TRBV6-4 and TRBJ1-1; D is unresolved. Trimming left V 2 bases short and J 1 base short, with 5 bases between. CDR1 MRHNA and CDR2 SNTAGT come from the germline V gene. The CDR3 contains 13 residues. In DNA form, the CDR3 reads TGTGCCAGCAGTGACATCCCGAACACTGAAGCTTTCTTT. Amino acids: CASSDIPNTEAFF.

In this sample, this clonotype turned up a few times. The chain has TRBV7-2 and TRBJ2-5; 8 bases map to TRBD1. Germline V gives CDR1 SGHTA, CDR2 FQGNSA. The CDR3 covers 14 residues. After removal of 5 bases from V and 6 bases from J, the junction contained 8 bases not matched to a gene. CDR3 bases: TGTGCCAGCAGCCCCTGGACAGGGATGAAGACCCAGTACTTC. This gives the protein CASSPWTGMKTQYF. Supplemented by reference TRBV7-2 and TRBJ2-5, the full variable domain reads GAGVSQSPSNKVTEKGKDVELRCDPISGHTALYWYRQSLGQGLEFLIYFQGNSAPDKSGLPSDRFSAERTGGSVSTLTIQRTQQEDSAVYLCASSPWTGMKTQYFGPGTRLLVL.

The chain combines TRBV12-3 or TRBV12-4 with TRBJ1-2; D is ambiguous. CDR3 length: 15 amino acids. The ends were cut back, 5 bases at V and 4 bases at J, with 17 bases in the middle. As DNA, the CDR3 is TGTGCCAGCAGTAGGCCGCTCACCTTCTCCTATGGCTACACCTTC. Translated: CASSRPLTFSYGYTF.

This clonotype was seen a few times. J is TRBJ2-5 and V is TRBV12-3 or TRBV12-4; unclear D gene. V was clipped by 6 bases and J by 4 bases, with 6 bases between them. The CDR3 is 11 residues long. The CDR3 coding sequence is TGTGCCAGCAGGAACTCAGAGACCCAGTACTTC. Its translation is CASRNSETQYF.

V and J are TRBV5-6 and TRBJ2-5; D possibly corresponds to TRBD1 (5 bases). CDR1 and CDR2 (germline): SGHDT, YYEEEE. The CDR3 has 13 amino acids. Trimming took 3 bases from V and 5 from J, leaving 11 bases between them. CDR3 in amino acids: CASSSQVEETQYF. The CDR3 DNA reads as TGTGCCAGCAGCTCACAGGTTGAGGAGACCCAGTACTTC.

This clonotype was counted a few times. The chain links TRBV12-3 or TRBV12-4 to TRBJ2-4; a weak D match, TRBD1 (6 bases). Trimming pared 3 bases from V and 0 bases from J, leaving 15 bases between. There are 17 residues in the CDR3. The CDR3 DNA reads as TGTGCCAGCAGTTTCCTCCCCGGGACACTAGCCAAAAACATTCAGTACTTC. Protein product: CASSFLPGTLAKNIQYF.

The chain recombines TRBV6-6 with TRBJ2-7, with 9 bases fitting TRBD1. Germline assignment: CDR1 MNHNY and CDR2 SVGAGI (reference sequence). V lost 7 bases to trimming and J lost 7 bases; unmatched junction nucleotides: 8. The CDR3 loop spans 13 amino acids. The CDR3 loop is CASTQGQGGEQYF. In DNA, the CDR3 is TGTGCCAGCACCCAGGGACAGGGTGGTGAGCAGTACTTC.

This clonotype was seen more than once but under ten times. CDR3 residues: CASSWAGSSYNEQFF. The CDR3 DNA is TGCGCCAGCAGTTGGGCGGGGAGCTCCTACAATGAGCAGTTCTTC. The genes are TRBV5-1 and TRBJ2-1; TRBD2 is a possible D gene (6 bases). Germline V CDR1 and CDR2: SGHRS, YFSETQ. CDR3 size: 15 residues. Trimming left V 5 bases short and J 0 bases short, with 12 bases between. Variable domain in full (rest from reference TRBV5-1 and TRBJ2-1): KAGVTQTPRYLIKTRGQQVTLSCSPISGHRSVSWYQQTPGQGLQFLFEYFSETQRNKGNFPGRFSGRQFSNSRSEMNVSTLELGDSALYLCASSWAGSSYNEQFFGPGTRLTVL.

This chain's CDR3 is CASSPGTYYAYEQYF. CDR3 DNA sequence: TGCGCCAGCAGCCCCGGGACATATTATGCCTACGAGCAGTACTTC. The V gene is TRBV5-1, the J gene TRBJ2-5; TRBD1 might be the D (6 bases). The J call may not be correct, given that the DNA end is closer to TRBJ2-7. This CDR3 is built from 15 residues. Germline V gives CDR1 SGHRS, CDR2 YFSETQ.